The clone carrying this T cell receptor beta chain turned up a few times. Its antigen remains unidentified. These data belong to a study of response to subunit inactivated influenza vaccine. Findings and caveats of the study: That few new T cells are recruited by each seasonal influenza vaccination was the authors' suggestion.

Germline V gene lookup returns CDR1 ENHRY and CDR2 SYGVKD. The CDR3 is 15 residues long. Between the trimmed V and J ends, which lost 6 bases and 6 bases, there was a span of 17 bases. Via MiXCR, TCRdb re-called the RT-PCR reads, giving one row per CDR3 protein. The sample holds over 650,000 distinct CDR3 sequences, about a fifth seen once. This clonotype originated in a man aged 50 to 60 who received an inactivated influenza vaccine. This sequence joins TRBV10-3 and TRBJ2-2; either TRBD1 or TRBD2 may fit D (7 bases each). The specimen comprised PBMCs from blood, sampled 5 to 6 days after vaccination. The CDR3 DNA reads TGTGCCATCAGCCCCCAGGGGGGGTCTCCCGGGGAGCTGTTTTTT. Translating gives CAISPQGGSPGELFF.